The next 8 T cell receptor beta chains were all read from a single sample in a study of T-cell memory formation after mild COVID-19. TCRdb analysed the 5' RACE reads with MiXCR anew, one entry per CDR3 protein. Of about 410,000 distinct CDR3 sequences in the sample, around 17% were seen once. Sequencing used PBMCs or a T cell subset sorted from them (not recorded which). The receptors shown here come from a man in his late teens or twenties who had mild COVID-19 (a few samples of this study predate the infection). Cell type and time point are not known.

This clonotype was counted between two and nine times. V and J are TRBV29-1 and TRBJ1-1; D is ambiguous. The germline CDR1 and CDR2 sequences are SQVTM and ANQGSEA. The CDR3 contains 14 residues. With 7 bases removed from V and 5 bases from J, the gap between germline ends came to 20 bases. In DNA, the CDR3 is TGCAGCGCCAACAATCCGGGGATGAGAACTGAAGCTTTCTTT. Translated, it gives CSANNPGMRTEAFF.

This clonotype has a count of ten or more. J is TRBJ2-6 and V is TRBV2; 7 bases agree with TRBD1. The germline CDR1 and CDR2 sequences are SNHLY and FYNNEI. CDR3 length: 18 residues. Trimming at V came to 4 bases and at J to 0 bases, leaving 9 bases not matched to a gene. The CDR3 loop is CASSASGTVISGANVLTF. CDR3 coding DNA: TGTGCCAGCAGTGCTTCCGGGACAGTGATCTCTGGGGCCAACGTCCTGACTTTC.

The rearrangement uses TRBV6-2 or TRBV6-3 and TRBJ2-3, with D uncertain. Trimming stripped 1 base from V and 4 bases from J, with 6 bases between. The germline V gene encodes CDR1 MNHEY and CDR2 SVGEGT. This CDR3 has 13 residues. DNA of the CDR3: TGTGCCAGCAGTTACTACCCACCAGATACGCAGTATTTT. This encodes CASSYYPPDTQYF.

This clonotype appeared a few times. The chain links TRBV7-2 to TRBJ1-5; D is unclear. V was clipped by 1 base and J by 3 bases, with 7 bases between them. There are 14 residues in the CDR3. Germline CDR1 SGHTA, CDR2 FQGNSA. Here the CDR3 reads CASSLEENNQPQHF. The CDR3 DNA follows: TGTGCCAGCAGCTTAGAGGAGAACAATCAGCCCCAGCATTTT.

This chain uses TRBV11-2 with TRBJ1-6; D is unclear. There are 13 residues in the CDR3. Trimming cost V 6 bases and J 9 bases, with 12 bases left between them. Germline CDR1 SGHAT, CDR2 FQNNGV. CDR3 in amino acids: CASRDAGSSPLHF. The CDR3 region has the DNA TGTGCCAGCAGGGACGCGGGGAGTTCACCCCTCCACTTT.

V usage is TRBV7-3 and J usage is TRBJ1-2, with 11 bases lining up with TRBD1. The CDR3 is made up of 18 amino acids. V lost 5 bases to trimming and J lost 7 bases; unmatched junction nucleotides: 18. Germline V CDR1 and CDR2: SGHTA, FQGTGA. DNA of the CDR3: TGTGCCAGCAGCGTAGGACCGGGACAGGGGGACGAACGCGGTGGCTACACCTTC. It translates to CASSVGPGQGDERGGYTF.

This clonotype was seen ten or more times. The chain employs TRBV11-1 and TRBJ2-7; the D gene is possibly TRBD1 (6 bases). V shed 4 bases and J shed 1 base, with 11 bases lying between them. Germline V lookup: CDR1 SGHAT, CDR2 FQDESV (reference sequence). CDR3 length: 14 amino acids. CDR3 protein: CASSSSTGSYEQYV. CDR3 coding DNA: TGTGCCAGCAGCTCATCGACAGGATCCTACGAGCAGTACGTC.

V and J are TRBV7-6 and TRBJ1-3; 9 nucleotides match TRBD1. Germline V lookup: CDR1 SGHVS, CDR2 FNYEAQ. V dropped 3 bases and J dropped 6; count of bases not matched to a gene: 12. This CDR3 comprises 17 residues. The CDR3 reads CASSFLTRTGELNTIYF. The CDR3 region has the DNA TGTGCCAGCAGCTTTCTGACCAGGACAGGGGAACTAAACACCATATATTTT.